This TCR beta chain was obtained from a study of OX40 agonist ivuxolimab in advanced cancers. Study-level information: Dosing consisted of intravenous ivuxolimab at 0.01 to 10 mg/kg every 2 weeks. Study outcomes and limitations: There were also nonresponders showing low normalized T-cell clonal expansion. CD8+ T cells showed, on average, more clonal expansion than CD4+ cells.

Profiled with immunoSEQ multiplex PCR; TCRdb holds only in-frame clones, not every one. In the table there are more than 65,000 clones, 85% to 95% of which are singletons. Trimming shortened V by 6 bases and J by 3 bases, and 14 bases separated the two germline ends. From germline, CDR1 is MNHNY and CDR2 SVGAGI (reference sequence). The CDR3 spans 14 residues. Points on this clone: Its antigen is currently unknown.

Exclusion applied to patients with autoimmune disease history or systemic immunosuppression. This chain joins TRBV6-6 and TRBJ1-2, with D possibly TRBD1 on 5 matching bases. The sequencing here drew on CD4+ or CD8+ T cells sorted from blood, taken in a trial of the OX40 agonist ivuxolimab. This receptor was identified in an adult with an advanced solid tumor such as melanoma, head and neck, liver or kidney cancer. The CDR3 coding sequence is TGTGCCAGCAGGGTTTCCCCGGGGGACTATGGCTACACCTTC. This gives the protein CASRVSPGDYGYTF.